The rows below give T cell receptor beta chains drawn from one sample of a study of blood T cell repertoires in COVID-19. Generated by immunoSEQ multiplex PCR, the TCRdb table keeps only in-frame clones and is missing some. The repertoire consists of around 140,000 clones, with 86% occurring once and the leading ten covering 8.2%. Sequences were obtained from peripheral blood. The receptors were sampled from a woman aged 55-69 years with acute or convalescent COVID-19. Both conserved end residues are part of each CDR3. The D gene is left open where the match is weak. Only part of the rows carry a size: once, few, many, or a class if the clone is expanded.

D: TRBD2
V: TRBV7-9
J: TRBJ2-3
size: .
DNA: TGTGCCAGCAGCTTAGCGGAGCGGGGGAGCCCAGATACGCAGTATTTT
CDR3: CASSLAERGSPDTQYF

D: TRBD1
V: TRBV7-9
J: TRBJ2-7
size: .
DNA: TGTGCCAGCAGCGGTACCGGGACAGCCTCCTACGAGCAGTACTTC
CDR3: CASSGTGTASYEQYF

D: TRBD1
V: TRBV3-1/TRBV3-2
J: TRBJ1-4
size: .
DNA: TGTGCCAGCAGACCCGGGACAGATTTGGAAAAACTGTTTTTT
CDR3: CASRPGTDLEKLFF

D: TRBD1
V: TRBV2
J: TRBJ2-7
size: .
DNA: TGTGCCAGCAGTCTCCGGGGGACAGGGGGCCTTCCTTTGGAGTACTTC
CDR3: CASSLRGTGGLPLEYF

D: .
V: TRBV6-1
J: TRBJ1-2
size: .
DNA: TGTGCCAGCAGTGAAGCGCGAGAGATCTATGGCTACACCTTC
CDR3: CASSEAREIYGYTF

D: .
V: TRBV6-6
J: TRBJ2-7
size: .
DNA: TGTGCCAGCAGTTACTCGACTAACTTGGAGCAAGGGTACTTC
CDR3: CASSYSTNLEQGYF

D: .
V: TRBV5-1
J: TRBJ2-3
size: .
DNA: TGCGCCAGCACCGCCTTAGGAGCTTCCACAGATACGCAGTATTTT
CDR3: CASTALGASTDTQYF

D: TRBD1
V: TRBV5-1
J: TRBJ1-1
size: .
DNA: TGCGCCAGCACCCGGGACAGCTCTCACACTGAAGCTTTCTTT
CDR3: CASTRDSSHTEAFF

D: .
V: TRBV4-1
J: TRBJ2-2
size: .
DNA: TGCGCCAGCAGCCAAGATGAGCCCACCGGGGAGCTGTTTTTT
CDR3: CASSQDEPTGELFF

D: .
V: TRBV7-3
J: TRBJ2-1
size: once
DNA: TGTGCCAGCAGCGCAGCCGGGAGTGAGCAGTTCTTC
CDR3: CASSAAGSEQFF

D: .
V: TRBV3-1/TRBV3-2
J: TRBJ2-7
size: .
DNA: TGTGCCAGCAGCCAATACAGCGGTTACGAGCAGTACTTC
CDR3: CASSQYSGYEQYF

D: TRBD2
V: TRBV18
J: TRBJ2-7
size: .
DNA: TGTGCCAGCTCATTCCAGCGGGGATTCTACGAGCAGTACTTC
CDR3: CASSFQRGFYEQYF

D: .
V: TRBV2
J: TRBJ2-1
size: .
DNA: TGTGCCAGCACCCAACTCGCTCCCCCTACCTACAATGAGCAGTTCTTC
CDR3: CASTQLAPPTYNEQFF

D: TRBD1
V: TRBV5-1
J: TRBJ1-2
size: .
DNA: TGCGCCAGCAGCTTGGACGGACAGGGTAATGGCTACACCTTC
CDR3: CASSLDGQGNGYTF

D: TRBD2
V: TRBV3-1/TRBV3-2
J: TRBJ2-1
size: .
DNA: TGTGCCAGCAGCCAAGGGTTTAGCGGGGCATACAATGAGCAGTTCTTC
CDR3: CASSQGFSGAYNEQFF

D: .
V: TRBV3-1/TRBV3-2
J: TRBJ1-1
size: .
DNA: TGTGCCAGCAGTCCCCTCTGGAGAAACACTGAAGCTTTCTTT
CDR3: CASSPLWRNTEAFF

D: TRBD2
V: TRBV19
J: TRBJ2-3
size: .
DNA: TGTGCCAGTAGTATAGATTGGCTAGCGGGGGACGACACAGATACGCAGTATTTT
CDR3: CASSIDWLAGDDTDTQYF

D: .
V: TRBV12-5
J: TRBJ1-3
size: .
DNA: TGTGCTAGTGGGTCAGGGGACGCTGGAAACACCATATATTTT
CDR3: CASGSGDAGNTIYF

D: .
V: TRBV5-5
J: TRBJ2-6
size: .
DNA: TGTGCCAGCAGCTTGGGGCCTAGCTCTGGGGCCAACGTCCTGACTTTC
CDR3: CASSLGPSSGANVLTF

D: TRBD1
V: TRBV28
J: TRBJ2-5
size: .
DNA: TGTGCCAGCAGGATCTCGACAGGGACGGAGACCCAGTACTTC
CDR3: CASRISTGTETQYF

D: .
V: TRBV11-3
J: TRBJ2-3
size: .
DNA: TGTGCCAGCAGCCCGGGAACTATCACAGATACGCAGTATTTT
CDR3: CASSPGTITDTQYF

D: TRBD1
V: TRBV30
J: TRBJ1-1
size: once
DNA: TGTGCCTGGAGTGTACTCCCAGGACAGGGCGGAACTGAAGCTTTCTTT
CDR3: CAWSVLPGQGGTEAFF

D: TRBD1
V: TRBV5-1
J: TRBJ2-5
size: .
DNA: TGCGCCAGCAGCTTGGGAGGGGGCGGACAAGAGACCCAGTACTTC
CDR3: CASSLGGGGQETQYF

D: .
V: TRBV30
J: TRBJ2-3
size: .
DNA: TGTGCCTGGAGTGTACAGGCTAGCGCTATGTCGTCGCAGTATTTT
CDR3: CAWSVQASAMSSQYF

D: .
V: TRBV12-3/TRBV12-4
J: TRBJ2-7
size: .
DNA: TGTGCCAGCAGTTTTCAGTCCCCTTACGAGCAGTACTTC
CDR3: CASSFQSPYEQYF

D: .
V: TRBV28
J: TRBJ2-2
size: .
DNA: TGTGCCAGTAATCGGCGGGGAGTTCTGCGGGGCACCGGGGAGCTGTTTTTT
CDR3: CASNRRGVLRGTGELFF

D: TRBD2
V: TRBV5-4
J: TRBJ2-5
size: .
DNA: TGTGCCAGCAGCTTGGGTGGTGAGCGGGGGGGAAGAGAGACCCAGTACTTC
CDR3: CASSLGGERGGRETQYF

D: TRBD2
V: TRBV3-1/TRBV3-2
J: TRBJ2-1
size: .
DNA: TGTGCCAGCAGCCAAGACGCGGGGGGTCGGAATGAGCAGTTCTTC
CDR3: CASSQDAGGRNEQFF

D: TRBD1
V: TRBV15
J: TRBJ2-7
size: .
DNA: TGTGCCACCAGCAGATCCCCCGGGACAGGGGGTCTCTACGAGCAGTACTTC
CDR3: CATSRSPGTGGLYEQYF